This T cell receptor (beta chain) derives from a study of T cell changes during pregnancy in multiple sclerosis. TCRdb's table, derived via immunoSEQ multiplex PCR, lists solely in-frame clones and lacks some. The table includes about 86,000 clones, more than 85% detected once. This receptor was taken from a female donor in good health, enrolled as a control in a pregnancy study. Sequences were derived from peripheral blood, sampled in the first trimester of pregnancy.

CDR3 amino acids: CASSEWSYQPQHF. The CDR3 bases are TGTGCCAGCAGTGAGTGGAGTTACCAGCCCCAGCATTTT. This chain connects TRBV6-1 to TRBJ1-5; no clear D gene. Germline CDR1 MNHNS, CDR2 SASEGT. The CDR3 length is 13 residues. V shed 3 bases and J shed 7 bases, with 10 bases lying between them.